These T cell receptor beta chains were read from a single sample in a study of CD8 T cells in ankylosing spondylitis. TCRdb recomputed calls from the 5' RACE reads with MiXCR, one row per CDR3 protein. Of some 250,000 distinct CDR3 sequences listed, 7.5% to 9% are singletons. The sample taken for sequencing was blood, either unsorted or a sorted T cell fraction (not recorded which). These receptors came from a male donor with ankylosing spondylitis or in good health (not recorded which). The CDR3 runs from the conserved cysteine through the conserved F or W. The order of the fields is D gene, clone size, J gene, V gene, CDR3 DNA, CDR3 protein. A D gene is named only where the DNA matches it firmly. The size field is filled for only some rows; it gives once, few, many or a size class.

d_call: NA; clone_size: many; j_call: TRBJ2-7; v_call: TRBV6-5; cdr3_nt: TGTGCCAGCACCCACCCGAGTACCTACGAGCAGTACTTC; cdr3_aa: CASTHPSTYEQYF
d_call: NA; clone_size: many; j_call: TRBJ2-4; v_call: TRBV7-2; cdr3_nt: TGTGCCAGCAGCTGGGGCGTAGGGTTCGGAAACATTCAGTACTTC; cdr3_aa: CASSWGVGFGNIQYF
d_call: TRBD2; clone_size: few; j_call: TRBJ2-7; v_call: TRBV11-1; cdr3_nt: TGTGCCAGCATGATGCCCGGGACTAGCGGGCCTAGCTCCTACGAGCAGTACTTC; cdr3_aa: CASMMPGTSGPSSYEQYF
d_call: NA; clone_size: many; j_call: TRBJ1-2; v_call: TRBV10-3; cdr3_nt: TGTGCCATCAGTGACAGAGCAAACTATGGCTACACCTTC; cdr3_aa: CAISDRANYGYTF
d_call: NA; clone_size: NA; j_call: TRBJ1-5; v_call: TRBV7-2; cdr3_nt: TGTGCCAGCAGCTCAGATCCGGATCAGCCCCAGCATTTT; cdr3_aa: CASSSDPDQPQHF
d_call: NA; clone_size: few; j_call: TRBJ2-4; v_call: TRBV20-1; cdr3_nt: TGCAGTGCTAGTAAGGAGTACATTCAGTACTTC; cdr3_aa: CSASKEYIQYF
d_call: TRBD2; clone_size: few; j_call: TRBJ2-5; v_call: TRBV20-1; cdr3_nt: TGCAGTGCTTTCGGTGGAGGGACTAGCGGTCCTCAAGAGACCCAGTACTTC; cdr3_aa: CSAFGGGTSGPQETQYF
d_call: TRBD1; clone_size: NA; j_call: TRBJ2-5; v_call: TRBV6-5; cdr3_nt: TGTGCCAGCAGTCTACGCCGGGGACAGGGACGTGGAGAGACCCAGTACTTC; cdr3_aa: CASSLRRGQGRGETQYF
d_call: TRBD1; clone_size: many; j_call: TRBJ1-2; v_call: TRBV12-3/TRBV12-4; cdr3_nt: TGTGCCAGCAGTTTTGGACAGGGCGGTCCCAGAAGCTACACCTTC; cdr3_aa: CASSFGQGGPRSYTF
d_call: NA; clone_size: many; j_call: TRBJ2-1; v_call: TRBV12-3/TRBV12-4; cdr3_nt: TGTGCCAGCAGTCCTCAGTTCCCGGGCTCCTACAATGAGCAGTTCTTC; cdr3_aa: CASSPQFPGSYNEQFF
d_call: TRBD2; clone_size: many; j_call: TRBJ2-1; v_call: TRBV5-1; cdr3_nt: TGCGCCAGCAGCAAACGGGACTATTACAATGAGCAGTTCTTC; cdr3_aa: CASSKRDYYNEQFF
d_call: NA; clone_size: many; j_call: TRBJ2-2; v_call: TRBV20-1; cdr3_nt: TGCAGTGTTCGGAGGGGGAACACCGGGGAGCTGTTTTTT; cdr3_aa: CSVRRGNTGELFF
d_call: NA; clone_size: many; j_call: TRBJ2-1; v_call: TRBV7-8; cdr3_nt: TGTGCCAGCAGCTTAGTAGGCGGGTTCGATGAGCAGTTCTTC; cdr3_aa: CASSLVGGFDEQFF
d_call: NA; clone_size: many; j_call: TRBJ2-5; v_call: TRBV12-3/TRBV12-4; cdr3_nt: TGTGCCAGCAGCCCAACCAACGGGGAGACCCAGTACTTC; cdr3_aa: CASSPTNGETQYF
d_call: TRBD2; clone_size: many; j_call: TRBJ2-5; v_call: TRBV20-1; cdr3_nt: TGCAGTGCTCACTCCTGGACTAGCGGGGGAGAGACCCAGTACTTC; cdr3_aa: CSAHSWTSGGETQYF
d_call: TRBD1; clone_size: many; j_call: TRBJ2-1; v_call: TRBV19; cdr3_nt: TGTGCCAGTACCGACAGGGTTGGTGAGCAGTTCTTC; cdr3_aa: CASTDRVGEQFF
d_call: NA; clone_size: NA; j_call: TRBJ2-4; v_call: TRBV7-2; cdr3_nt: TGTGCCAGCAGCTTAGGTTCGGTACAGAAAAGTCTTCAGTACTTC; cdr3_aa: CASSLGSVQKSLQYF
d_call: TRBD1; clone_size: NA; j_call: TRBJ2-7; v_call: TRBV29-1; cdr3_nt: TGCAGCGTTGGCCCCGGGACAGGGAACTCCTACGAGCAGTACTTC; cdr3_aa: CSVGPGTGNSYEQYF
d_call: NA; clone_size: many; j_call: TRBJ2-7; v_call: TRBV20-1; cdr3_nt: TGCAGTGCCCTGGCACCGATGGGCGACGAGCAGTACTTC; cdr3_aa: CSALAPMGDEQYF
d_call: TRBD1; clone_size: NA; j_call: TRBJ1-1; v_call: TRBV5-4; cdr3_nt: TGTGCCAGCAGCTTGGGGGACAGCCCCGGCGGAGCTTTCTTT; cdr3_aa: CASSLGDSPGGAFF
d_call: TRBD2; clone_size: NA; j_call: TRBJ2-3; v_call: TRBV18; cdr3_nt: TGTGCCAGCTCACCACCAGTAGCGGGGACTAGCACAGATACGCAGTATTTT; cdr3_aa: CASSPPVAGTSTDTQYF
d_call: NA; clone_size: NA; j_call: TRBJ1-2; v_call: TRBV5-6; cdr3_nt: TGTGCCAGCAGCCCCGCAGAAGTGGGAAATGGCTACACCTTC; cdr3_aa: CASSPAEVGNGYTF
d_call: NA; clone_size: many; j_call: TRBJ2-7; v_call: TRBV13; cdr3_nt: TGTGCCAGCAGCTTAGCGGGGACCCCCCTGAACGAGCAGTACTTC; cdr3_aa: CASSLAGTPLNEQYF
d_call: NA; clone_size: many; j_call: TRBJ2-2; v_call: TRBV29-1; cdr3_nt: TGCAGCGCCGCCAGAGAACATTGGAACACCGGGGAGCTGTTTTTT; cdr3_aa: CSAAREHWNTGELFF
d_call: TRBD1; clone_size: many; j_call: TRBJ2-7; v_call: TRBV20-1; cdr3_nt: TGCAGTGCTAGCTCTATTGGGACAGCCTACGAGCAGTACTTC; cdr3_aa: CSASSIGTAYEQYF
d_call: TRBD1; clone_size: few; j_call: TRBJ1-2; v_call: TRBV19; cdr3_nt: TGTGCCAGTAGTGCCGTTTCGCAGGGGGGTGGCTACACCTTC; cdr3_aa: CASSAVSQGGGYTF
d_call: NA; clone_size: many; j_call: TRBJ1-5; v_call: TRBV7-8; cdr3_nt: TGTGCCAGCAGAGGGGACCCTATGGGGCCCCAGCATTTT; cdr3_aa: CASRGDPMGPQHF
d_call: NA; clone_size: many; j_call: TRBJ1-5; v_call: TRBV20-1; cdr3_nt: TGCAGTGCTAGATCCGCTATCGGGCTTCATCAGCCCCAGCATTTT; cdr3_aa: CSARSAIGLHQPQHF
d_call: NA; clone_size: few; j_call: TRBJ1-5; v_call: TRBV7-2; cdr3_nt: TGTGCCAGCAGCAGCCGGCATGGGGGCAATCAGCCCCAGCATTTT; cdr3_aa: CASSSRHGGNQPQHF
d_call: TRBD2; clone_size: many; j_call: TRBJ2-1; v_call: TRBV6-1; cdr3_nt: TGTGCCAGCAAGCTAGCGGGAGCGGGCAATGAGCAGTTCTTC; cdr3_aa: CASKLAGAGNEQFF
d_call: NA; clone_size: many; j_call: TRBJ1-1; v_call: TRBV12-3/TRBV12-4; cdr3_nt: TGTGCCAGCAGTACAGGGAGAACTGAAGCTTTCTTT; cdr3_aa: CASSTGRTEAFF
d_call: NA; clone_size: few; j_call: TRBJ2-5; v_call: TRBV20-1; cdr3_nt: TGCAGTGCTAGTGAGGACCCGGGACTGAGGCGAGAGACCCAGTACTTC; cdr3_aa: CSASEDPGLRRETQYF
d_call: TRBD2; clone_size: NA; j_call: TRBJ2-7; v_call: TRBV20-1; cdr3_nt: TGCAGTGCTAGTCTCCAGCGGGGCTACGAGCAGTACTTC; cdr3_aa: CSASLQRGYEQYF
d_call: TRBD2; clone_size: few; j_call: TRBJ2-1; v_call: TRBV4-2; cdr3_nt: TGTGCCAGCAGCCCGTTAGCGGGAGGGCCGGATGAGCAGTTCTTC; cdr3_aa: CASSPLAGGPDEQFF
d_call: NA; clone_size: few; j_call: TRBJ2-2; v_call: TRBV20-1; cdr3_nt: TGCAGTGCCCGCGATTTGGCCGGGGAGCTGTTTTTT; cdr3_aa: CSARDLAGELFF
d_call: NA; clone_size: many; j_call: TRBJ2-7; v_call: TRBV10-3; cdr3_nt: TGTGCCATCAGTGAAGGGGGACGCGAGCAGTACTTC; cdr3_aa: CAISEGGREQYF
d_call: NA; clone_size: many; j_call: TRBJ2-3; v_call: TRBV20-1; cdr3_nt: TGCAGTCCCGAACCCGGGACGCTTCGCACAGATACGCAGTATTTT; cdr3_aa: CSPEPGTLRTDTQYF
d_call: NA; clone_size: many; j_call: TRBJ1-6; v_call: TRBV12-3/TRBV12-4; cdr3_nt: TGTGCCAGCAGTTTGTCTCAGGGTAATTCACCCCTCCACTTT; cdr3_aa: CASSLSQGNSPLHF
d_call: TRBD2; clone_size: NA; j_call: TRBJ2-1; v_call: TRBV30; cdr3_nt: TGTGCCTTTAACTTAGCGGGAGGTGTCAATGAGCAGTTCTTC; cdr3_aa: CAFNLAGGVNEQFF
d_call: NA; clone_size: many; j_call: TRBJ2-6; v_call: TRBV6-2/TRBV6-3; cdr3_nt: TGTGCCAGCAGTCCAGGAATTCTCTGGGAGGCCAACGTCCTGACTTTC; cdr3_aa: CASSPGILWEANVLTF
d_call: NA; clone_size: many; j_call: TRBJ2-2; v_call: TRBV29-1; cdr3_nt: TGCAGCGTTGGAAAAGGGAACACCGGGGAGCTGTTTTTT; cdr3_aa: CSVGKGNTGELFF
d_call: NA; clone_size: many; j_call: TRBJ2-2; v_call: TRBV6-2/TRBV6-3; cdr3_nt: TGTGCCAGCAGACTCTCCGGGGAGCTGTTTTTT; cdr3_aa: CASRLSGELFF
d_call: TRBD1; clone_size: many; j_call: TRBJ1-4; v_call: TRBV5-1; cdr3_nt: TGCGCCAGCAGCTTTGTGACAGGGGGCAATGAAAAACTGTTTTTT; cdr3_aa: CASSFVTGGNEKLFF
d_call: TRBD1; clone_size: many; j_call: TRBJ2-5; v_call: TRBV10-3; cdr3_nt: TGTGCCATCACCGAGGGACAGAAAGAGACCCAGTACTTC; cdr3_aa: CAITEGQKETQYF
d_call: TRBD1; clone_size: many; j_call: TRBJ2-3; v_call: TRBV18; cdr3_nt: TGTGCCAGCTCACTCCGGACAGGGGGCTCGGCAGATACGCAGTATTTT; cdr3_aa: CASSLRTGGSADTQYF
d_call: TRBD1; clone_size: NA; j_call: TRBJ2-1; v_call: TRBV7-9; cdr3_nt: TGTGCCAGCAGCTTAGGGGACAGGCTTCACGGTGAGCAGTTCTTC; cdr3_aa: CASSLGDRLHGEQFF
d_call: TRBD2; clone_size: NA; j_call: TRBJ2-2; v_call: TRBV7-7; cdr3_nt: TGTGCTAGCAGCTTAGGGGACCTAGCGGGGGAGAACACCGGGGAGCTGTTTTTT; cdr3_aa: CASSLGDLAGENTGELFF
d_call: NA; clone_size: few; j_call: TRBJ2-1; v_call: TRBV25-1; cdr3_nt: TGTGCCAGCAGTGAATTTGGGGGGGCGAGTAATGAGCAGTTCTTC; cdr3_aa: CASSEFGGASNEQFF
d_call: NA; clone_size: many; j_call: TRBJ2-7; v_call: TRBV14; cdr3_nt: TGTGCCAGCAGCCTTCCAGACGGAGCTTACGAGCAGTACTTC; cdr3_aa: CASSLPDGAYEQYF
d_call: NA; clone_size: NA; j_call: TRBJ2-2; v_call: TRBV6-1; cdr3_nt: TGTGCCAGCGCCCGGAGCGGAGCCCGGGCCGGGGAGCTGTTTTTT; cdr3_aa: CASARSGARAGELFF
d_call: NA; clone_size: many; j_call: TRBJ2-1; v_call: TRBV20-1; cdr3_nt: TGCAGTGCTGGCGGGGACCTGGAGGAGCAGTTCTTC; cdr3_aa: CSAGGDLEEQFF
d_call: NA; clone_size: few; j_call: TRBJ2-3; v_call: TRBV18; cdr3_nt: TGTGCCAGCTCACCACCCATTAGCACAGATACGCAGTATTTT; cdr3_aa: CASSPPISTDTQYF